These T cell receptor beta chains were read from a single sample in a study of regulatory T cells in long-lasting Graves disease. TCRdb re-called the multiplex PCR reads with MiXCR, one entry per CDR3 protein. The data contain about 530,000 distinct CDR3 sequences, roughly 15% of them seen just once; the ten biggest clones take up roughly 25%. The sample was also linked to a second study, of T cells in Graves' hyperthyroidism and ophthalmopathy.

The sample consisted of peripheral blood mononuclear cells (PBMCs), taken at new diagnosis, from a patient treated with antithyroid drugs. These receptor sequences come from a woman aged 35-60 years with Graves disease. Each CDR3 is given with its conserved first and last residue. Fields, in order: V gene, CDR3 protein.

TRBV28 | CASSAGGPSYNEQFF
TRBV7-2 | CASSFGTRGYTF
TRBV12-3/TRBV12-4 | CASSLSGLGQPQHF
TRBV6-1 | CASSRYGTSGYEQYF
TRBV9 | CASGRMSTEAFF
TRBV28 | CASIWEETQYF
TRBV11-2 | CASSLDLGYTDTQYF
TRBV4-2 | CASSRGGAGGYEQYF
TRBV3-1 | CASSLTGGVNTEAFF
TRBV12-5 | CASGSWTANSPLHF
TRBV5-5 | CASSTGQSVGGYTF
TRBV28 | CASSLRKGYSPLHF
TRBV18 | CASSLASGGEYEQFF
TRBV28 | CASSLVGQQETQYF
TRBV28 | CASRRDRDRNEKLFF
TRBV2 | CASGRDLGYEQYF
TRBV7-3 | CASSPGTGDGQFF
TRBV7-9 | CASSRDTGASTDTQYF
TRBV25-1 | CASSETGGDSPLHF
TRBV6-2/TRBV6-3 | CASSKQGALGQPQHF
TRBV20-1 | CSARASLTRDEKLFF
TRBV6-2/TRBV6-3 | CASRQGDEQYF
TRBV19 | CASSIGDPSSSYEQYF
TRBV10-3 | CAISPGTSGGQETQYF
TRBV7-9 | CASSLDSLTEAFF
TRBV10-3 | CAISVGNEQFF
TRBV11-2 | CASSLNSGEVWYREQFF
TRBV6-1 | CASSPGLAGRQETQYF
TRBV7-2 | CASSLGALVDGYTF
TRBV3-1 | CASSRTGEWTDTQYF
TRBV7-9 | CASSLTHTEAFF
TRBV12-3/TRBV12-4 | CASSLLAEDVRQPQHF
TRBV18 | CASSPPGHTDTQYF
TRBV10-3 | CAISEDSPKNIQYF
TRBV6-5 | CASSYSREGYGYTF
TRBV11-3 | CASSPESPGELFF
TRBV30 | CAWSRQGIEAFF
TRBV7-7 | CASRPRPRGPGELFF
TRBV3-1 | CASSSRQAMNTEAFF
TRBV6-2/TRBV6-3 | CASSYVGGQHSNQPQHF
TRBV7-8 | CASSFKNRGHHQPQHF
TRBV10-3 | CAISAYRGTTYEQYF
TRBV27 | CASSSLLWGLGNQPQHF
TRBV6-5 | CASSYGNNEQFF
TRBV6-1 | CASETSNTEAFF
TRBV12-5 | CASGQRVFGETQYF
TRBV28 | CASGGAPPTEAFF